Here is one TCR beta chain with its context. Study processing details: From reference gene primer amplification, estimates of nucleated cell counts were derived. Sequenced by immunoSEQ multiplex PCR; TCRdb stores in-frame clones only, minus some. The V and J calls and clone size were taken over from that table, and D and trimming were inferred from the DNA. The table shows roughly 250,000 clones, with about 86% occurring only once. The data belong to a study of blood T cell repertoires in COVID-19. At the level of the study: From the United States, Italy and Spain came samples of acute and convalescent COVID-19.

The CDR3 is 14 amino acids. Losses at the gene ends were 2 bases for V and 7 bases for J; bases not matched to a gene: 5. Germline V gives CDR1 GTSNPN, CDR2 SVGIG (reference sequence). Patients at the Seattle site were enrolled during active infection and followed longitudinally. The TCR originated in a person aged 70 to 85 with COVID-19, enrolled during active disease. The sequenced sample was peripheral blood. The V and J genes are TRBV30 and TRBJ1-6; 7 bases are a match to TRBD1. Here the CDR3 reads CAWSLGTENSPLHF. Here the CDR3 DNA reads TGTGCCTGGAGTCTCGGGACAGAGAATTCACCCCTCCACTTT.